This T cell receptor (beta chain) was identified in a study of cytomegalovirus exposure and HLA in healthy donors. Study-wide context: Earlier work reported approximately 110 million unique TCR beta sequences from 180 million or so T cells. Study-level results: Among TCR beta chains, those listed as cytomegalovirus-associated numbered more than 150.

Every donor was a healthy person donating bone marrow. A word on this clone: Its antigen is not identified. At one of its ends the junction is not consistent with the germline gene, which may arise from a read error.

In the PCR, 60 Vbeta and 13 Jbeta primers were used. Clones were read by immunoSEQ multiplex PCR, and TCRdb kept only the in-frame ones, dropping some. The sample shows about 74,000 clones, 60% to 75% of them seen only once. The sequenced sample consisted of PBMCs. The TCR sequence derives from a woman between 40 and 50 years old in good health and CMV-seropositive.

CDR3 residues: CASSRGRDRISRANVLTF. As DNA, the CDR3 is TGTGCCAGCAGCCGAGGGCGGGACAGGATCTCTCGGGCCAACGTCCTGACTTTC. V usage is TRBV7-2 and J usage is TRBJ2-6; TRBD1 matches at 8 bases. CDR1 and CDR2 (germline): SGHTA, FQGNSA. CDR3 length: 18 residues.